A single sample gave rise to the 5 T cell receptor beta chains below, sequenced in a study of OX40 agonist ivuxolimab in advanced cancers. TCRdb keeps only in-frame clones here, not all; method: immunoSEQ multiplex PCR. The data contain roughly 24,000 clones, approximately 85% of them seen just once; the ten biggest clones take up 34%. Specimen: CD4+ or CD8+ T cells sorted from blood, collected in a trial of the OX40 agonist ivuxolimab. Every receptor here comes from an adult with an advanced solid tumor such as melanoma, head and neck, liver or kidney cancer.

CDR3 in DNA: TGTGCCAGCAGTTGGAGGTGGAATTCACCCCTCCACTTT. This encodes CASSWRWNSPLHF. V is TRBV27 and J is TRBJ1-6, with D unclear. CDR1 is MNHEY, CDR2 SMNVEV, per germline (reference sequence). V was shortened by 4 bases and J by 7 bases, with 8 bases between the two germline ends. This CDR3 comprises 13 residues.

The CDR3, as DNA: TGCGCCAGCAGCCAATTCTCTGGAAACACCATATATTTT. Amino acid sequence: CASSQFSGNTIYF. V usage is TRBV4-1 and J usage is TRBJ1-3; D unclear. CDR3 length: 13 amino acids. The V gene lost 2 bases and the J gene lost 0 bases, with 2 bases spanning the gap. Germline loops: CDR1 MGHRA, CDR2 YSYEKL.

CDR3 in DNA: TGCGCCAGCAGCAACAGGGGTTCCCGTGATTGGGGTAGCAATCAGCCCCAGCATTTT. This codes for CASSNRGSRDWGSNQPQHF. The gene calls are TRBV4-3 and TRBJ1-5, with 7 bases matching TRBD1. V lost 5 bases and J lost 0; bases outside the gene matches: 16. Germline V lookup: CDR1 LGHNA, CDR2 YSLEER. The CDR3 extends over 19 amino acids.

The CDR3 spells CASSLLSGRGETQYF. The CDR3 coding sequence is TGTGCCAGCAGCTTATTATCCGGGAGGGGAGAGACCCAGTACTTC. The genes are TRBV7-3 and TRBJ2-5, with 8 bases identical to TRBD2. From germline, CDR1 is SGHTA and CDR2 FQGTGA. The V and J ends lost 2 bases and 4 bases, in that order; junction bases with no gene match: 6. CDR3 length: 15 residues.

The rearrangement uses TRBV4-1 and TRBJ1-1; weak D call: TRBD1 (5 bases). Trimming shortened V by 3 bases and J by 2 bases, and 13 bases separated the two germline ends. The CDR3 totals 15 residues. Per germline, CDR1 MGHRA and CDR2 YSYEKL. CDR3 loop: CASSQKGLGNTEAFF. CDR3 sequence (DNA): TGCGCCAGCAGCCAGAAGGGACTAGGTAACACTGAAGCTTTCTTT.